A single sample is the source of the 26 T cell receptor beta chains below, sequenced in a study of blood T cell repertoires in COVID-19. Profiling relied on immunoSEQ multiplex PCR, and the TCRdb table lists in-frame clones only, not all of them. The table lists some 48,000 clones, over 75% of them singletons. Sequencing was done on a sample of peripheral blood. The receptors derive from a man aged 45 to 65 with active COVID-19.

This clone was observed a handful of times. The chain carries TRBV6-5 and TRBJ2-7; maybe TRBD1 (6 bases). Trimming cost V 7 bases and J 2 bases, with 18 bases left between them. The CDR3 length is 15 residues. The germline V gene encodes CDR1 MNHEY and CDR2 SVGAGI. CDR3 in amino acids: CASTSRQWGPYEQYF. The CDR3 DNA reads as TGTGCCAGCACCAGCCGACAGTGGGGGCCCTACGAGCAGTACTTC.

The J gene is TRBJ2-5, the V gene TRBV6-1, with 7 bases fitting TRBD2. From germline, CDR1 is MNHNS and CDR2 SASEGT. Trimming took 2 bases from V and 5 from J; bases not matched to a gene: 11. CDR3 size: 16 residues. The DNA of the CDR3 is TGTGCCAGCAGTGAATTAGGCGGGAGTACCCGGGAGACCCAGTACTTC. It codes for CASSELGGSTRETQYF.

This chain uses TRBV19 with TRBJ1-5; no reliable D call. The CDR3 length is 17 residues. Germline CDR1 is LNHDA and CDR2 is SQIVND (reference sequence). Trimming removed 0 bases at V and 2 bases at J, with 14 bases between. The CDR3 reads CASSIDRRLVGNQPQHF. CDR3 coding DNA: TGTGCCAGTAGTATAGACAGGAGGTTGGTCGGCAATCAGCCCCAGCATTTT.

V is TRBV4-2 and J is TRBJ2-3; 7 positions agree with TRBD2. Germline-derived CDR1 and CDR2 are LGHNA and YNFKEQ. The V and J ends lost 1 base and 4 bases, in that order; junction bases with no gene match: 2. This CDR3 is built from 14 residues. CDR3 protein: CASSQGGSADTQYF. CDR3 nucleotide sequence: TGTGCCAGCAGCCAAGGCGGGAGTGCAGATACGCAGTATTTT.

V gene TRBV2 combines with J gene TRBJ2-3; D might be TRBD1 (6 bases). The CDR3 covers 13 residues. Germline loops: CDR1 SNHLY, CDR2 FYNNEI. V gave up 7 bases and J gave up 4 bases, with 12 bases separating them. The CDR3 DNA reads TGTGCCAGCAATGTCAGGGGCTCAGATACGCAGTATTTT. This translates into CASNVRGSDTQYF. Supplemented by reference TRBV2 and TRBJ2-3, the full variable domain reads EPEVTQTPSHQVTQMGQEVILRCVPISNHLYFYWYRQILGQKVEFLVSFYNNEISEKSEIFDDQFSVERPDGSNFTLKIRSTKLEDSAMYFCASNVRGSDTQYFGPGTRLTVL.

The chain recombines TRBV6-6 with TRBJ1-5; D gene unclear. V shed 5 bases and J shed 7 bases, with 15 bases lying between them. This CDR3 is 14 amino acids long. The germline CDR1 and CDR2 sequences are MNHNY and SVGAGI (reference sequence). The CDR3 DNA reads as TGTGCCAGCAGTCTCAAGAGGGAGGGCCAGCCCCAGCATTTT. This translates into CASSLKREGQPQHF.

The V gene is TRBV18, the J gene TRBJ1-3, with 9 positions matching TRBD1. Germline CDR1 reads KGHSH; CDR2 reads LQKENI. V dropped 4 bases and J dropped 0; count of bases not matched to a gene: 4. This CDR3 has 16 residues. The CDR3, as DNA: TGTGCCAGCTCACGGGACAGGGATAACTCTGGAAACACCATATATTTT. It specifies CASSRDRDNSGNTIYF. The full variable domain, its missing parts supplied by reference TRBV18 and TRBJ1-3, is NAGVMQNPRHLVRRRGQEARLRCSPMKGHSHVYWYRQLPEEGLKFMVYLQKENIIDESGMPKERFSAEFPKEGPSILRIQQVVRGDSAAYFCASSRDRDNSGNTIYFGEGSWLTVV.

This sequence joins TRBV5-1 and TRBJ1-3; D unclear. The CDR3 is 13 residues long. The ends were cut back, 5 bases at V and 2 bases at J, with 8 bases in the middle. Per the germline V gene, CDR1 is SGHRS and CDR2 is YFSETQ. The CDR3 spells CASRSGAGNTIYF. In DNA form, the CDR3 reads TGCGCCAGCAGAAGTGGAGCTGGAAACACCATATATTTT.

This sequence joins TRBV5-5 and TRBJ1-1; 8 bases align to TRBD1. In germline, CDR1 is SGHKS, CDR2 YYEKEE (reference sequence). After removal of 4 bases from V and 10 bases from J, the junction contained 9 bases not matched to a gene. This CDR3 is 13 amino acids long. The CDR3 here is CASSLGAGGLAFF. The CDR3, as DNA: TGTGCCAGCAGCCTGGGGGCAGGGGGCCTAGCTTTCTTT.

This chain links TRBV7-3 with TRBJ1-1; TRBD1 is a possible D gene (6 bases). Trimming stripped 6 bases from V and 0 bases from J, with 14 bases between. This CDR3 has 15 residues. Germline lookup yields CDR1 SGHTA and CDR2 FQGTGA. CDR3 coding DNA: TGTGCCAGCAGACAGGACAGCCTCATGAACACTGAAGCTTTCTTT. This encodes CASRQDSLMNTEAFF.

This clone was found a few times. CDR3 DNA: TGTGCCAGCAGTTACTCCGGGGGTGTAGTCAGCGGCTACACCTTC. Residues: CASSYSGGVVSGYTF. The genes are TRBV6-6 and TRBJ1-2; maybe TRBD1 (5 bases). This CDR3 is built from 15 residues. The germline V gene has CDR1 MNHNY and CDR2 SVGAGI (reference sequence). Trimming removed 0 bases at V and 8 bases at J, with 16 bases between.

In the case of this clone: The sample has other DNA sequences that encode this CDR3 too. The chain has TRBV24-1 and TRBJ2-2; the D is unclear. V shed 9 bases and J shed 4 bases, with 8 bases lying between them. The CDR3 totals 12 residues. Germline V gene sequence: CDR1 KGHDR, CDR2 SFDVKD. The CDR3 DNA reads as TGTGCCACCGGCCGCGGCACCGGGGAGCTGTTTTTT. This gives the protein CATGRGTGELFF.

This sequence joins TRBV6-6 and TRBJ2-2; the match to TRBD2 covers 16 bases. This CDR3 has 16 amino acids. V lost 5 bases and J lost 7; bases outside the gene matches: 4. From germline, CDR1 is MNHNY and CDR2 SVGAGI (reference sequence). The CDR3 here is CASSGTSGGAGGELFF. The CDR3 region has the DNA TGTGCCAGCAGTGGGACTAGCGGGGGGGCTGGCGGGGAGCTGTTTTTT.

This clone was seen more than once but under ten times. The rearrangement joins TRBV18 to TRBJ2-7; 7 positions match TRBD2. The V and J ends lost 5 bases and 5 bases, in that order; junction bases with no gene match: 9. This CDR3 contains 14 residues. Germline V gives CDR1 KGHSH, CDR2 LQKENI. DNA of the CDR3: TGTGCCAGCTCAAGGTGGACTAGGAACGACGAGCAGTACGTC. This sequence encodes CASSRWTRNDEQYV.

The chain has TRBV10-3 and TRBJ2-7, with D possibly being TRBD1 (6 bases). Per germline, CDR1 ENHRY and CDR2 SYGVKD. This CDR3 spans 15 amino acids. V was clipped by 0 bases and J by 4 bases, with 13 bases between them. CDR3 in amino acids: CAISESRGSVYEQYF. CDR3 in DNA: TGTGCCATCAGTGAGTCGAGGGGGAGCGTTTACGAGCAGTACTTC.

The chain carries TRBV15 and TRBJ1-4; D gene ambiguous. V lost 0 bases to trimming and J lost 5 bases, with 10 bases between them. This CDR3 spans 15 amino acids. Germline loops: CDR1 LNHNV, CDR2 YYDKDF (reference sequence). CDR3: CATSRDLKTNEKLFF. CDR3 DNA sequence: TGTGCCACCAGCAGAGATCTTAAAACAAATGAAAAACTGTTTTTT.

V and J are TRBV12-3 or TRBV12-4 and TRBJ1-2, with 7 bases that match TRBD1. The CDR3 has 13 amino acids. Trimming at V came to 6 bases and at J to 7 bases, leaving 8 bases not matched to a gene. CDR3 amino acids: CASRPSGTVGYTF. CDR3 coding DNA: TGTGCCAGCAGACCCTCCGGGACAGTTGGCTACACCTTC.

This chain connects TRBV6-2 or TRBV6-3 to TRBJ2-7, with D uncertain. Trimming stripped 6 bases from V and 5 bases from J, with 17 bases between. From germline, CDR1 is MNHEY and CDR2 SVGEGT. The CDR3 consists of 14 residues. The CDR3 region has the DNA TGTGCCAGCAGCCTCGACATGGCACGGAACGAGCAGTACTTC. Translating it yields CASSLDMARNEQYF.

In this sample, this clone turned up once. The V gene is TRBV6-6, the J gene TRBJ1-1; TRBD1 agrees at 9 bases. CDR1 and CDR2 from the germline V gene are MNHNY and SVGAGI (reference sequence). The CDR3 is 16 amino acids. The V segment lost 7 bases and the J segment 0 bases; nucleotides outside the gene matches: 9. The CDR3 coding sequence is TGTGCCAGCATTCGCGGACAGGGGAACATGAACACTGAAGCTTTCTTT. It is translated as CASIRGQGNMNTEAFF.

To note about this clone: The sample has other DNA sequences that encode this CDR3 too. J is TRBJ1-3 and V is TRBV5-1; TRBD1 matches at 7 bases. With 3 bases clipped from V and 2 bases from J, the junction kept 2 bases outside the gene matches. CDR1 and CDR2 from the germline V gene are SGHRS and YFSETQ. The CDR3 runs to 14 residues. Here the CDR3 reads CASSSGTAGNTIYF. CDR3 DNA: TGCGCCAGCAGCTCCGGGACAGCTGGAAACACCATATATTTT.

The genes are TRBV18 and TRBJ2-5, with TRBD1 identical over 8 bases. Germline trimming cut 6 bases from V and 2 bases from J; bases unmatched to any gene: 2. Germline V CDR1 and CDR2: KGHSH, LQKENI. The CDR3 consists of 13 residues. The CDR3 region is CASSGTGQETQYF. The DNA for the CDR3 is TGTGCCAGCTCGGGGACAGGACAAGAGACCCAGTACTTC.

The V and J genes are TRBV7-3 and TRBJ2-5; TRBD2 aligns across 7 bases. CDR3 length: 14 residues. Per germline, CDR1 SGHTA and CDR2 FQGTGA. The J segment lost 5 bases and the V segment lost 2 bases, leaving 5 bases of the junction unmatched. The CDR3 is CASSLGGRGETQYF. The DNA for the CDR3 is TGTGCCAGCAGCTTAGGTGGGAGGGGTGAGACCCAGTACTTC.

This clone was seen a single time. This chain uses TRBV3-1 (or the pseudogene TRBV3-2) with TRBJ1-5; D gene unclear. V was pared by 4 bases and J by 5 bases, with 9 bases between. There are 13 residues in the CDR3. Germline lookup yields CDR1 LGHDT and CDR2 YNNKEL (reference sequence). CDR3 loop: CASSLAPHQPQHF. In DNA, the CDR3 is TGTGCCAGCAGCCTAGCCCCTCATCAGCCCCAGCATTTT.

The J gene is TRBJ2-1, the V gene TRBV7-2; 11 nucleotides line up with TRBD2. V gave up 2 bases and J gave up 9 bases; unmatched junction bases: 12. CDR3 size: 17 residues. CDR1 and CDR2 from the germline V gene are SGHTA and FQGNSA. The CDR3, as DNA: TGTGCCAGCAGCTTAAGGAAGGGACTAGCGGCTGGGGGTGAGCAGTTCTTC. As protein: CASSLRKGLAAGGEQFF.

V is TRBV19 and J is TRBJ2-6; D may be TRBD2 (5 bases). The CDR3 has 17 amino acids. The germline V and J ends were trimmed by 7 bases and 3 bases, with 19 bases remaining between them. The V gene's germline CDR1 is LNHDA and CDR2 SQIVND (reference sequence). The CDR3 is CASTQTRGPGGANVLTF. In DNA form, the CDR3 reads TGTGCCAGTACCCAGACACGGGGTCCTGGTGGGGCCAACGTCCTGACTTTC.

The chain joins TRBV6-5 to TRBJ1-6, with D possibly matching TRBD1 (6 bases). Trimming pared 7 bases from V and 7 bases from J, leaving 17 bases between. The CDR3 extends over 15 amino acids. The germline V gene has CDR1 MNHEY and CDR2 SVGAGI. The CDR3 coding sequence is TGTGCCAGCAACACCTTGACAGGTTTAAATTCACCCCTCCACTTT. Translating it yields CASNTLTGLNSPLHF.